The rows below give T cell receptor beta chains drawn from one sample of a study of vaccination and CD4 T cells after COVID-19. TCRdb itself ran the PCR reads through MiXCR, one entry per CDR3 protein. The table shows under 8,000 distinct CDR3 sequences, with about 20% occurring only once. Their recognized antigens are unknown. Here the sequenced sample was CD4+ T cells from blood, cultured in vitro, taken after SARS-CoV-2 vaccination. The source is a human donor who had recovered from COVID-19. Both conserved end residues are part of each CDR3.

>TRBV28
CASSLVNYGYTF
>TRBV7-2
CASSVYNQPQHF
>TRBV6-1
CAIGVSGRGRGAFF
>TRBV28
CASSGAPLYGYTF
>TRBV4-2
CASSRDAARTYEQYF
>TRBV29-1
CSVGDRAADTIYF
>TRBV24-1
CATSDPKGQGVTGELFF
>TRBV5-1
CASSLMPSGSQSQYF
>TRBV5-1
CASSPLDRGNTEAFF
>TRBV6-5
CASSYLGQNYGYTF
>TRBV19
CASSIGLGYNEQFF
>TRBV20-1
CSARDLLRTSVAYEQYF
>TRBV20-1
CSASRGSGTTLTDTQYF
>TRBV7-9
CASSVQLAGGETQYF
>TRBV6-2/TRBV6-3
CASKLVGTGVYEQYF
>TRBV6-4
CASSVTSGGTDTQYF
>TRBV11-2
CASGPAGVWSYEQYF
>TRBV7-2
CASSPGQGRETQYF
>TRBV6-2/TRBV6-3
CASSRTSGSSYEQYF
>TRBV20-1
CSARAPGQGAYGYTF
>TRBV6-4
CASSDYRGEQFF
>TRBV7-9
CASTGDGETQYF
>TRBV28
CASSWGRDRGWGANVLTF
>TRBV27
CASSTWTSGGIADTQYF
>TRBV20-1
CSARPRGLYEHSEQYF
>TRBV2
CASSGRQGLEQYF
>TRBV5-4
CASSLTDRPETQYF
>TRBV27
CASSFSDRGGSEAFF
>TRBV28
CVSSSWGVNTEAFF
>TRBV28
CASSHRDRSGGELFF
>TRBV19
CASSIGTLGGNEQFF
>TRBV19
CASSMDSNQPQHF
>TRBV28
CASTSLWKAQFF
>TRBV7-9
CASSSTFLGQYF
>TRBV6-1
CASILVETQYF
>TRBV29-1
CSARKRGAYNEQFF
>TRBV19
CASSVTSGGRSSYNEQFF
>TRBV7-2
CASSFQGGDTEAFF
>TRBV6-5
CASSLGDRSNQPQHF
>TRBV29-1
CSVSDGADEQYF
>TRBV20-1
CSARKPTSRTLGEQFF
>TRBV7-2
CASSLLPGRGEAFF
>TRBV19
CASIRQGPGNEQFF
>TRBV7-9
CASSLMRGNTEAFF
>TRBV20-1
CSAPGLAGLNTGELFF
>TRBV7-2
CASSVGAPSYNEQFF
>TRBV28
CASSQGGGNQPQHF
>TRBV7-6
CASSNRGVNQPQHF
>TRBV28
CASSLSGRGYIQYF
>TRBV2
CASKPGQGWRETQYF
>TRBV28
CASTTPGKNIQYF
>TRBV4-3
CASSQEIIGGRGNEQFF
>TRBV7-9
CASSFSRGAYQETQYF
>TRBV28
CASSLTARSGNTIYF
>TRBV7-9
CASSHRSLGSAEQFF